The 25 T cell receptor beta chains presented below share a single source sample, sequenced in a study of blood T cell repertoires in COVID-19. TCRdb keeps only in-frame clones here, not all; method: immunoSEQ multiplex PCR. The sample includes 350,000 to 550,000 clones, 85% to 90% of them seen just once. The sample was PBMCs or T cells enriched from blood (not recorded which). The receptors were sampled from a man in his thirties or forties who had recovered from COVID-19.

This clone has only one observation. One end of the junction does not line up with germline, which may come from a read error. V and J are TRBV6-5 and TRBJ2-1, with D perhaps matching TRBD2 (6 bases). Germline values: CDR1 MNHEY, CDR2 SVGAGI. The CDR3 has 11 residues. CDR3 nucleotides: TGTGCCAGCAGTTACCGAAGTGAGCGGGTCTTC. It yields the protein CASSYRSERVF.

The chain uses TRBV4-1 and TRBJ2-3; 10 nucleotides match TRBD2. Germline lookup yields CDR1 MGHRA and CDR2 YSYEKL. Unmatched junction bases numbered 2, after V lost 1 base and J lost 1 base. The CDR3 is made up of 16 amino acids. CDR3 coding DNA: TGCGCCAGCAGCCAAGCAGCGGGGGGGGGCACAGATACGCAGTATTTT. This gives the protein CASSQAAGGGTDTQYF.

The chain joins TRBV2 to TRBJ1-4, with D perhaps matching TRBD1 (6 bases). Trimming stripped 4 bases from V and 5 bases from J, with 14 bases between. Germline V gene data show CDR1 as SNHLY and CDR2 as FYNNEI. This CDR3 comprises 15 residues. The CDR3 protein is CASSVQGQINEKLFF. In DNA form, the CDR3 reads TGTGCCAGCAGTGTCCAAGGACAGATCAATGAAAAACTGTTTTTT.

This clone was seen once. J is TRBJ1-5 and V is TRBV27; D uncertain. Trimming removed 4 bases at V and 11 bases at J, with 21 bases between. CDR3 length equals 15 residues. Germline loops: CDR1 MNHEY, CDR2 SMNVEV (reference sequence). DNA of the CDR3: TGTGCCAGCAGTTCTTTTCGCAAGTCGGTTGAGGCCCAGCATTTT. This encodes CASSSFRKSVEAQHF.

This clone appeared a single time. This sequence joins TRBV7-9 and TRBJ1-1; D gene uncertain. Trimming removed 3 bases from V and 4 bases from J, with 6 bases in between. Germline assignment: CDR1 SEHNR and CDR2 FQNEAQ (reference sequence). This CDR3 is built from 12 residues. This CDR3 is CASSFPGTEAFF. CDR3 DNA sequence: TGTGCCAGCAGCTTTCCCGGCACTGAAGCTTTCTTT.

This clone was counted once. The rearrangement joins TRBV28 to TRBJ1-4; D unresolved. Germline assignment: CDR1 MDHEN and CDR2 SYDVKM. The CDR3 length is 15 residues. Trimming took off 6 bases at V and 0 bases at J, with 11 bases between the two ends. CDR3 DNA: TGTGCCAGCAGCTTGAGTACCGCAACTAATGAAAAACTGTTTTTT. This translates into CASSLSTATNEKLFF.

The sample holds one count of this clone. V usage is TRBV4-1 and J usage is TRBJ1-1, with D unresolved. The CDR3 extends over 15 amino acids. Germline assignment: CDR1 MGHRA and CDR2 YSYEKL. V shed 3 bases and J shed 10 bases, with 21 bases lying between them. CDR3 nucleotide sequence: TGCGCCAGCAGCCATATCTCCGGGGAGATTCCGGTAGCTTTCTTT. Translating gives CASSHISGEIPVAFF.

The V gene is TRBV29-1, the J gene TRBJ2-1; 9 bases are shared with TRBD2. Trimming removed 7 bases from V and 9 bases from J; junction bases left unmatched: 10. Germline V CDR1 and CDR2: SQVTM, ANQGSEA. This CDR3 comprises 13 residues. The CDR3 loop reads CSARRAGGPEQFF. In DNA form, the CDR3 reads TGCAGCGCCCGTAGGGCGGGAGGGCCTGAGCAGTTCTTC.

The chain is built from TRBV7-2 and TRBJ1-6; D gene uncertain. This CDR3 region has 12 residues. Germline-derived CDR1 and CDR2 are SGHTA and FQGNSA. With 5 bases removed from V and 12 bases from J, the gap between germline ends came to 11 bases. In DNA form, the CDR3 reads TGTGCCAGCAGCCCCCCGGCGGAACCCCTCCACTTT. This codes for CASSPPAEPLHF.

This chain links TRBV24-1 with TRBJ1-2; 7 bases are shared with TRBD1. This CDR3 is built from 13 residues. Per germline, CDR1 KGHDR and CDR2 SFDVKD. V gave up 2 bases and J gave up 9 bases; unmatched junction bases: 5. This chain's CDR3 is CATSDSTGVSYTF. The CDR3 nucleotides read TGTGCCACCAGTGATTCAACAGGGGTTAGCTACACCTTC.

V usage is TRBV4-1 and J usage is TRBJ2-2; TRBD1 might be the D (6 bases). The CDR3 is 15 amino acids. V was clipped by 3 bases and J by 10 bases, with 18 bases between them. Germline loops: CDR1 MGHRA, CDR2 YSYEKL. DNA of the CDR3: TGCGCCAGCAGCCATCCCTACGCAGGGGTGGTGGAGCTGTTTTTT. Its translation: CASSHPYAGVVELFF.

V gene TRBV30 combines with J gene TRBJ1-2, with D tentatively TRBD1 (6 bases). Trimming took off 3 bases at V and 4 bases at J, with 18 bases between the two ends. The CDR3 covers 15 residues. From germline, CDR1 is GTSNPN and CDR2 SVGIG (reference sequence). The CDR3 sequence: CAWSSGAILLYGYTF. The CDR3 DNA sequence: TGTGCCTGGAGCTCAGGGGCCATCCTCCTCTATGGCTACACCTTC.

The V gene is TRBV20-1, the J gene TRBJ1-1, with D unresolved. The V gene's germline CDR1 is DFQATT and CDR2 SNEGSKA (reference sequence). Trimming cost V 4 bases and J 5 bases, with 5 bases left between them. This CDR3 contains 10 residues. The CDR3, as DNA: TGCAGTGCTACGAGAACTGAAGCTTTCTTT. Translating gives CSATRTEAFF.

About this clone itself: Because the CDR3's place on the DNA is in doubt, the DNA is left out and the CDR3 is given as listed by TCRdb. The chain's CDR3 is CASSLIGVGGGNIMYF. This chain connects TRBV27 to TRBJ2-7; the table's TRBD2 call for D was not verified on the DNA. In germline, CDR1 is MNHEY, CDR2 SMNVEV (reference sequence). Termini included, the CDR3 measures 16 amino acids.

The CDR3 spells CASQFAESGNTEAFF. The DNA for the CDR3 is TGTGCCAGCCAATTTGCTGAGTCGGGAAACACTGAAGCTTTCTTT. The chain joins TRBV18 to TRBJ1-1; D ambiguous. Trimming left V 8 bases short and J 2 bases short, with 18 bases between. There are 15 residues in the CDR3. Germline CDR1 and CDR2: KGHSH and LQKENI.

This chain uses TRBV6-4 with TRBJ2-5, with 9 bases identical to TRBD1. This CDR3 spans 14 amino acids. V dropped 3 bases and J dropped 1; count of bases not matched to a gene: 0. Germline lookup yields CDR1 MRHNA and CDR2 SNTAGT. Written as DNA, the CDR3 is TGTGCCAGCAGTGAGGGACAGGGCCAAGAGACCCAGTACTTC. It codes for CASSEGQGQETQYF.

The gene calls are TRBV10-1 and TRBJ2-7; a possible D gene is TRBD2 (5 bases). CDR1 WNHNN and CDR2 SYGVQD come from the germline V gene (reference sequence). The CDR3 has 13 residues. The ends were cut back, 2 bases at V and 6 bases at J, with 11 bases in the middle. The CDR3 region is CASSENGVGEQYF. The CDR3 DNA reads as TGCGCCAGCAGTGAGAACGGGGTCGGCGAGCAGTACTTC.

The genes are TRBV6-5 and TRBJ1-2; tentatively, D is TRBD1 (5 bases). V dropped 2 bases and J dropped 8 bases, with 12 bases sitting between them. CDR3 length equals 13 residues. CDR1 is MNHEY and CDR2 is SVGAGI in the germline V gene. This CDR3 reads CASSYGAPPGYTF. The CDR3 DNA reads TGTGCCAGCAGTTACGGGGCACCTCCGGGCTACACCTTC.

The chain is built from TRBV6-5 and TRBJ2-5, with D unclear. Germline loops: CDR1 MNHEY, CDR2 SVGAGI. Trimming took off 2 bases at V and 7 bases at J, with 5 bases between the two ends. CDR3 length: 11 amino acids. The CDR3 DNA sequence: TGTGCCAGCAGTTACATGAGGACCCAGTACTTC. This encodes CASSYMRTQYF.

The chain's CDR3 is CASSSGTASPLHF. The CDR3 bases are TGTGCCAGCAGTTCCGGGACAGCATCACCCCTCCACTTT. The chain recombines TRBV12-3 or TRBV12-4 with TRBJ1-6; 7 bases agree with TRBD1. CDR3 length: 13 residues. With 4 bases clipped from V and 10 bases from J, the junction kept 4 bases outside the gene matches.

J is TRBJ2-2 and V is TRBV4-2, with 9 bases identical to TRBD2. V shed 1 base and J 5 bases; nucleotides not matched to a gene: 14. Germline loops: CDR1 LGHNA, CDR2 YNFKEQ. This CDR3 is built from 19 residues. CDR3 DNA sequence: TGTGCCAGCAGCCAAGGCGGGAGGGTCGACCCCCGCCTTACCGGGGAGCTGTTTTTT. Translating gives CASSQGGRVDPRLTGELFF.

The V and J genes are TRBV28 and TRBJ1-5, with 7 bases matching TRBD1. This CDR3 is built from 16 residues. V lost 1 base and J lost 2; bases outside the gene matches: 5. Germline V lookup: CDR1 MDHEN, CDR2 SYDVKM. CDR3 nucleotides: TGTGCCAGCAGTTTATCACAGGGGTTTGGCAATCAGCCCCAGCATTTT. Amino acids: CASSLSQGFGNQPQHF.

The rearrangement links TRBV27 to TRBJ2-3; 7 bases agree with TRBD2. CDR1 is MNHEY and CDR2 is SMNVEV in the germline V gene (reference sequence). There are 12 residues in the CDR3. V shed 10 bases, J shed 2 bases, and the junction held 3 bases outside the gene matches. The CDR3 region is CATAGTTDTQYF. CDR3 in DNA: TGTGCCACAGCGGGGACCACAGATACGCAGTATTTT.

V is TRBV7-6 and J is TRBJ2-3; tentatively, D is TRBD2 (5 bases). Trimming shortened V by 1 base and J by 4 bases, and 15 bases separated the two germline ends. The V gene's germline CDR1 is SGHVS and CDR2 FNYEAQ. This CDR3 spans 16 amino acids. CDR3 nucleotides: TGTGCCAGCAGCTTAGAGTGGCAGGACTTCGCAGATACGCAGTATTTT. Protein sequence: CASSLEWQDFADTQYF.

This chain joins TRBV4-1 and TRBJ2-1; maybe TRBD1 (6 bases). The germline V gene has CDR1 MGHRA and CDR2 YSYEKL. This CDR3 is 15 amino acids long. Deletions cut 4 bases from V and 7 bases from J, with 17 bases between. The CDR3 nucleotides read TGCGCCAGCAGCCCCGACCGGACAGCCAGAAATGAGCAGTTCTTC. Translating gives CASSPDRTARNEQFF.